The rows below give T cell receptor beta chains drawn from one sample of a study of CD4 T cells in relation to SARS-CoV-2 and coronaviruses. Only in-frame clones appear in the TCRdb table, and some are missing; sequencing was by immunoSEQ multiplex PCR. The sample consists of some 65,000 clones, about 90% of them appearing once. Sequencing was performed on memory CD4+ T cells from PBMCs. These TCRs come from a human donor in good health. Each CDR3 is given with its conserved first and last residue. A D gene is named only where the DNA matches it firmly. A row's size may be missing; if present it is once, few, many or a size class.

v_call	j_call	d_call	cdr3_length	clone_size	cdr3_aa	cdr3_nt
TRBV4-2	TRBJ2-6	TRBD1	16	NA	CASSGQGSSGANVLTF	TGTGCCAGCAGCGGACAGGGGAGCTCTGGGGCCAACGTCCTGACTTTC
TRBV19	TRBJ1-2	NA	13	few	CASTPRGSGGYTF	TGTGCCAGTACCCCCAGGGGATCGGGTGGCTACACCTTC
TRBV5-1	TRBJ1-3	NA	14	NA	CASSLGGAGNTIYF	TGCGCCAGCAGCTTGGGAGGGGCTGGAAACACCATATATTTT
TRBV9	TRBJ1-4	NA	15	few	CASSRGGMFLEKLFF	TGTGCCAGCAGCCGTGGGGGGATGTTTCTGGAAAAACTGTTTTTT
TRBV6-6	TRBJ1-2	NA	13	few	CASSNAQLYGYTF	TGTGCCAGCAGCAACGCCCAGTTATATGGCTACACCTTC
TRBV5-4	TRBJ1-2	NA	14	few	CASTAGFGGSGYTF	TGTGCCAGCACCGCAGGCTTTGGTGGTTCTGGCTACACCTTC
TRBV6-5	TRBJ2-3	NA	14	once	CASSYGDSTDTQYF	TGTGCCAGCAGTTACGGGGACAGCACAGATACGCAGTATTTT
TRBV18	TRBJ2-7	TRBD1	14	NA	CASSPGTDGYEQYF	TGTGCCAGCTCGCCGGGGACAGACGGCTACGAGCAGTACTTC
TRBV2	TRBJ2-3	NA	13	NA	CASSEDLADTQYF	TGTGCCAGCAGTGAAGATCTGGCAGATACGCAGTATTTT
TRBV20-1	TRBJ2-7	TRBD2	15	NA	CSASSGGSGPVRQYF	TGCAGTGCTAGTTCCGGCGGGAGCGGTCCCGTCAGGCAGTACTTC
TRBV6-4	TRBJ2-7	NA	17	NA	CASSDPRVGQGSYEQYF	TGTGCCAGCAGTGACCCCCGGGTAGGGCAGGGCTCCTACGAGCAGTACTTC
TRBV28	TRBJ2-1	TRBD2	14	NA	CASSTWTSGRVLFF	TGTGCCAGCAGCACCTGGACTAGCGGGAGAGTACTGTTCTTC
TRBV6-2/TRBV6-3	TRBJ2-7	NA	15	NA	CASSYGLANTYEQYF	TGTGCCAGCAGTTACGGGCTAGCGAATACCTACGAGCAGTACTTC
TRBV9	TRBJ2-2	TRBD1	14	NA	CASSMGQYTGELFF	TGTGCCAGCAGCATGGGACAGTACACCGGGGAGCTGTTTTTT
TRBV5-1	TRBJ2-3	TRBD2	16	NA	CASSSTSGPSTDTQYF	TGCGCCAGCAGCTCAACTAGCGGTCCTAGCACAGATACGCAGTATTTT
TRBV28	TRBJ1-3	NA	19	NA	CASSLIDTAKLYSGNTIYF	TGTGCCAGCAGTTTAATAGACACGGCCAAGCTTTACTCTGGAAACACCATATATTTT
TRBV7-3	TRBJ1-1	TRBD1	13	NA	CASSSRQGAEAFF	TGTGCCAGCAGCTCCCGGCAGGGGGCTGAAGCTTTCTTT
TRBV7-2	TRBJ2-5	NA	13	once	CASSRTDQETQYF	TGTGCCAGCAGCCGGACAGACCAAGAGACCCAGTACTTC
TRBV12-3/TRBV12-4	TRBJ2-7	TRBD1	13	NA	CASSFDRVSEQYF	TGTGCCAGCAGTTTTGACAGGGTCTCCGAGCAGTACTTC
TRBV7-3	TRBJ1-5	NA	13	NA	CASSLGQEQPQHF	TGTGCCAGCAGCTTAGGCCAGGAACAGCCCCAGCATTTT
TRBV19	TRBJ1-6	NA	16	once	CASSSIKDSNDSPLHF	TGTGCCAGTAGTAGTATAAAAGACAGTAACGATTCACCCCTCCACTTT
TRBV5-1	TRBJ1-2	TRBD1	12	NA	CASSDRASGYTF	TGCGCCAGCAGCGACAGGGCTTCGGGCTACACCTTC
TRBV18	TRBJ2-6	NA	16	NA	CASSPPPNSGANVLTF	TGTGCCAGCTCACCACCGCCGAACTCTGGGGCCAACGTCCTGACTTTC
TRBV5-1	TRBJ2-5	TRBD1	14	NA	CASRGRGQRETQYF	TGCGCCAGCAGGGGTAGGGGGCAGCGAGAGACCCAGTACTTC
TRBV19	TRBJ1-5	NA	15	NA	CASSIARVDNQPQHF	TGTGCCAGTAGTATAGCGAGGGTCGACAATCAGCCCCAGCATTTT
TRBV11-2	TRBJ1-1	TRBD1	13	NA	CASSSGQGAEAFF	TGTGCCAGCAGCTCTGGACAGGGCGCTGAAGCTTTCTTT
TRBV5-1	TRBJ2-7	NA	11	NA	CASSLAEEQYF	TGCGCCAGCAGCTTGGCAGAGGAGCAGTACTTC
TRBV10-3	TRBJ1-5	NA	12	few	CAVAGSDQPQHF	TGTGCCGTCGCCGGGTCAGATCAGCCCCAGCATTTT
TRBV5-1	TRBJ2-3	TRBD2	14	NA	CASIETGGSDTQYF	TGCGCCAGCATCGAAACGGGAGGGTCAGATACGCAGTATTTT
TRBV5-1	TRBJ2-3	TRBD2	16	once	CASKPTSGGASDTQYF	TGCGCCAGCAAACCGACTAGCGGGGGGGCCTCAGATACGCAGTATTTT
TRBV7-9	TRBJ2-7	NA	13	NA	CASSFYQGYEQYF	TGTGCCAGCAGCTTTTATCAAGGCTACGAGCAGTACTTC
TRBV24-1	TRBJ2-5	NA	11	once	CATGGVDTQYF	TGTGCCACCGGGGGCGTGGATACCCAGTACTTC
TRBV10-2	TRBJ2-7	TRBD1	14	NA	CASSDQRTGDEQYF	TGCGCCAGCAGTGACCAACGGACAGGGGACGAGCAGTACTTC
TRBV19	TRBJ1-6	NA	16	NA	CASRSPHSSYNSPLHF	TGTGCCAGTAGAAGCCCCCACAGCTCCTATAATTCACCCCTCCACTTT
TRBV28	TRBJ2-7	TRBD2	15	once	CASSLWAAGVKEQYF	TGTGCCAGCAGTTTGTGGGCAGCGGGAGTAAAAGAGCAGTACTTC
TRBV7-8	TRBJ1-1	NA	13	NA	CASSLGANTEAFF	TGTGCCAGCAGCTTAGGAGCGAACACTGAAGCTTTCTTT
TRBV24-1	TRBJ2-3	NA	17	once	CATSAPQGGGDTDTQYF	TGTGCCACCAGTGCGCCTCAAGGGGGAGGAGACACAGATACGCAGTATTTT
TRBV6-5	TRBJ2-7	TRBD1	13	NA	CASSDSGGVEQYF	TGTGCCAGCAGCGACTCAGGGGGCGTCGAGCAGTACTTC
TRBV5-1	TRBJ1-6	NA	16	NA	CASSPGTESYNSPLHF	TGCGCCAGCAGCCCGGGGACGGAATCTTATAATTCACCCCTCCACTTT
TRBV7-3	TRBJ2-3	NA	14	once	CASSLRRNTDTQYF	TGTGCCAGCAGCTTACGGCGTAACACAGATACGCAGTATTTT